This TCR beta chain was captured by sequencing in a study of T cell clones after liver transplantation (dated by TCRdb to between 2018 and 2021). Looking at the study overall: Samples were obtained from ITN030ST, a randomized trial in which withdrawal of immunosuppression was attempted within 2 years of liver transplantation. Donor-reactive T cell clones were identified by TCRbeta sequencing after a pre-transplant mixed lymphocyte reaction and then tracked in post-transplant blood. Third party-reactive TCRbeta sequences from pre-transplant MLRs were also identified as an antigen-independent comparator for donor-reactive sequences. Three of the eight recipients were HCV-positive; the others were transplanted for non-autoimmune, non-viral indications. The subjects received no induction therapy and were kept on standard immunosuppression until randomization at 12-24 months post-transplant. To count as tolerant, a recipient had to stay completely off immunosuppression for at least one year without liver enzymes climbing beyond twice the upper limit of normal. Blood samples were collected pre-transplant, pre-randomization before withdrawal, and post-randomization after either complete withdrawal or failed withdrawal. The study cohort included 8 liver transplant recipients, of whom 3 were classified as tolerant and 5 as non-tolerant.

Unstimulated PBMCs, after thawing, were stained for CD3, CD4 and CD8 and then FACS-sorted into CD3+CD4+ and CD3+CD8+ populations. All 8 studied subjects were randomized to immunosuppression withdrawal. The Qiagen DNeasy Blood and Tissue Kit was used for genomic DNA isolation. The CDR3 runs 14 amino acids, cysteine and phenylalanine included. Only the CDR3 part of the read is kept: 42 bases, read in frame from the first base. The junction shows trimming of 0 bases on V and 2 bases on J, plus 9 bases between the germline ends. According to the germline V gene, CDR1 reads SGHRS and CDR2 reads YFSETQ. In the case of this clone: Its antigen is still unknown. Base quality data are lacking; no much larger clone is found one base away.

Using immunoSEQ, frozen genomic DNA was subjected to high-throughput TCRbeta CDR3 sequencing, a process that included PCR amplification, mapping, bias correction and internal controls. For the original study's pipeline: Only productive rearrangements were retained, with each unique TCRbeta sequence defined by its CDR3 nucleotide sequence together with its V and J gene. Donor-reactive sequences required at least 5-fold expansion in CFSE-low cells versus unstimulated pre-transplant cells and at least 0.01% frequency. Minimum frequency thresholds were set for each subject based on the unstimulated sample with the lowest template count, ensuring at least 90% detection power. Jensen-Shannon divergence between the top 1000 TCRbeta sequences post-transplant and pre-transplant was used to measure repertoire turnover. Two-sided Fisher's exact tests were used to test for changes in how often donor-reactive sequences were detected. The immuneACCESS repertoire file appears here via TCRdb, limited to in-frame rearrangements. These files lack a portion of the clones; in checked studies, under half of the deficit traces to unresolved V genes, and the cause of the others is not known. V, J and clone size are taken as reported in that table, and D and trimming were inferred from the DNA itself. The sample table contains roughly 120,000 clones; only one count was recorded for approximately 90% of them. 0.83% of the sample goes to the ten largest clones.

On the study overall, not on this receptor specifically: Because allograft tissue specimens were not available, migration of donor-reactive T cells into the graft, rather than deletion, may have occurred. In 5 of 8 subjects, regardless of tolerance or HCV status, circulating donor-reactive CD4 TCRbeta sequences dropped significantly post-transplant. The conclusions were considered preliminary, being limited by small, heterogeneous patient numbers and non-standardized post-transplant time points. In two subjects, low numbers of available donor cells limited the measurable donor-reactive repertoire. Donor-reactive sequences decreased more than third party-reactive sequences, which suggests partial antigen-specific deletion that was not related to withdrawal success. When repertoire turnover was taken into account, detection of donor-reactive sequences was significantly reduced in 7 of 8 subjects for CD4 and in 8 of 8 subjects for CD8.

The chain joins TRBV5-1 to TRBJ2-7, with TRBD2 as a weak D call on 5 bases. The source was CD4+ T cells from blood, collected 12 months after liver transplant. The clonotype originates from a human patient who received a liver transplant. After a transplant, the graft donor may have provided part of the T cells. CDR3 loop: CASSLVSGTYEQYF. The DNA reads TGCGCCAGCAGCTTGGTTTCGGGGACCTACGAGCAGTACTTC.